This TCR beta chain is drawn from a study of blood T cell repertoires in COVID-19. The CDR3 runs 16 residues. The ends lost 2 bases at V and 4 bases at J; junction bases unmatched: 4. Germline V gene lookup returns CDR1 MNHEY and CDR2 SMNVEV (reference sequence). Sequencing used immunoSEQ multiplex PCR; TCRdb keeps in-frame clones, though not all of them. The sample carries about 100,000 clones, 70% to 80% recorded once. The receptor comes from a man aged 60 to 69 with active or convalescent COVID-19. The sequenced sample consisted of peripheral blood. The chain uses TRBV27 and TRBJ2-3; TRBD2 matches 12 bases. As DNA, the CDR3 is TGTGCCAGCAGTTTACGGACTAGCGGGATCCCAGATACGCAGTATTTT. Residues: CASSLRTSGIPDTQYF.